Listed below are T cell receptor beta chains from one sample, sequenced in a study of T cell responses to AZD1222 COVID-19 vaccine. Produced via immunoSEQ multiplex PCR; TCRdb's table is partial and in-frame only. The sample lists some 58,000 clones, over 75% occurring once. This sample comprised peripheral blood, obtained on day 0 of AZD1222 vaccination. These receptors were obtained from an adult in good health. Both conserved end residues are part of each CDR3. A D gene is named only where the DNA matches it firmly.

v_call	d_call	j_call	cdr3_aa	cdr3_nt
TRBV30	-	TRBJ2-7	CAWGRHRQVHEQYF	TGTGCCTGGGGGCGACATCGACAGGTCCACGAGCAGTACTTC
TRBV6-5	-	TRBJ1-2	CASSYLGDGYTF	TGTGCCAGCAGTTACTTGGGCGACGGCTACACCTTC
TRBV9	-	TRBJ2-1	CASSVEGEATYNEQFF	TGTGCCAGCAGCGTAGAGGGGGAGGCCACCTACAATGAGCAGTTCTTC
TRBV6-6	-	TRBJ1-6	CASHSQSSPLHF	TGTGCCAGTCATTCCCAATCCTCACCCCTCCACTTT
TRBV30	-	TRBJ2-5	CAWSLGGSQETQYF	TGTGCCTGGAGTCTCGGGGGCTCCCAAGAGACCCAGTACTTC
TRBV7-9	TRBD1	TRBJ1-1	CASSPGQGWDTEAFF	TGTGCCAGCAGCCCTGGACAGGGGTGGGACACTGAAGCTTTCTTT
TRBV5-1	TRBD2	TRBJ2-1	CASSPTLSGSNEQFF	TGCGCCAGCAGCCCGACCCTCAGCGGGAGTAATGAGCAGTTCTTC
TRBV23-1	TRBD1	TRBJ1-1	CASISTGDVNTEAFF	TGCGCCAGCATTTCGACAGGGGACGTAAACACTGAAGCTTTCTTT
TRBV2	-	TRBJ1-1	CASSSGGQNTEAFF	TGTGCCAGCAGTTCGGGGGGCCAGAACACTGAAGCTTTCTTT
TRBV15	-	TRBJ1-5	CATSRDGGGGEPQHF	TGTGCCACCAGCAGAGATGGGGGGGGAGGGGAGCCCCAGCATTTT